A single sample is the source of the 21 T cell receptor beta chains below, sequenced in a study of molecular identifiers for immune sequencing clone quantification. Using its own MiXCR run on the PCR reads, TCRdb lists one record per CDR3 protein. This repertoire shows nearly 8,500 distinct CDR3 sequences, 33% found once; its top ten account for roughly 5%. Sequencing was performed on naive CD8+ T cells from blood, with Jurkat cell RNA spiked in. The sample's subset: FACS-sorted CD8+CD4-CCR7+CD45RA+ naive T cells. The receptors were gathered from a human donor in good health. Some libraries in this study had Jurkat cell RNA spiked in.

This clonotype was seen only a few times. This chain uses TRBV25-1 with TRBJ2-5, with D perhaps matching TRBD1 (6 bases). V was shortened by 4 bases and J by 5 bases, with 11 bases between the two germline ends. Germline V gene sequence: CDR1 MGHDK, CDR2 SYGVNS. This CDR3 has 13 residues. CDR3 in DNA: TGTGCCAGCAGTGCACCCAGGGGCGAGACCCAGTACTTC. Protein sequence: CASSAPRGETQYF.

The table lists this clonotype with a few counts. In nucleotides, the CDR3 is TGCGCCAGCAGCCCCTCTCTCGAGGTTGCTGGAAACACCATATATTTT. Translating gives CASSPSLEVAGNTIYF. The rearrangement uses TRBV4-3 and TRBJ1-3; no clear D. This CDR3 contains 16 residues. With 4 bases removed from V and 2 bases from J, the gap between germline ends came to 15 bases. Germline assignment: CDR1 LGHNA and CDR2 YSLEER.

The chain employs TRBV7-8 and TRBJ2-1; 13 bases are shared with TRBD2. Per the germline V gene, CDR1 is SGHVS and CDR2 is FQNEAQ. Losses at the gene ends were 3 bases for V and 5 bases for J; bases not matched to a gene: 1. This CDR3 is built from 15 residues. The CDR3 spells CASSLGLAGHNEQFF. The CDR3 bases are TGTGCCAGCAGCTTGGGACTAGCGGGGCACAATGAGCAGTTCTTC.

The chain combines TRBV11-2 with TRBJ2-1; D not certain. The germline CDR1 and CDR2 sequences are SGHAT and FQNNGV. CDR3 length: 15 amino acids. V lost 1 base to trimming and J lost 2 bases, with 9 bases between them. Here the CDR3 reads CASSLGVYTYNEQFF. In DNA form, the CDR3 reads TGTGCCAGCAGCTTAGGGGTGTATACCTACAATGAGCAGTTCTTC. The entire variable domain, with the rest obtained from reference TRBV11-2 and TRBJ2-1, is as follows: EAGVAQSPRYKIIEKRQSVAFWCNPISGHATLYWYQQILGQGPKLLIQFQNNGVVDDSQLPKDRFSAERLKGVDSTLKIQPAKLEDSAVYLCASSLGVYTYNEQFFGPGTRLTVL.

The V gene is TRBV9, the J gene TRBJ2-5; weak D call: TRBD2 (5 bases). V shed 4 bases and J shed 1 base, with 8 bases lying between them. Germline assignment: CDR1 SGDLS and CDR2 YYNGEE. This CDR3 spans 13 amino acids. The CDR3 region has the DNA TGTGCCAGCAGCATCGCGGGCCAAGAGACCCAGTACTTC. The encoded protein is CASSIAGQETQYF.

Of note for this clonotype: A clone one base away is much larger, so this may be a read error. The genes are TRBV7-2 and TRBJ2-3, with a tentative D call TRBD2 (6 bases). The CDR3 contains 17 residues. CDR1 is SGHTA, CDR2 FQGNSA, per germline. The chain's CDR3 is CASSSTDPGGATDMQYF. CDR3 DNA: TGTGCCAGCAGCTCCACCGATCCTGGCGGGGCCACAGATATGCAGTATTTT.

This clonotype was seen a few times. V gene TRBV7-2 combines with J gene TRBJ2-1; no clear D. The germline V gene encodes CDR1 SGHTA and CDR2 FQGNSA. Trimming took 1 base from V and 10 from J, leaving 5 bases between them. This CDR3 region has 11 residues. CDR3 DNA sequence: TGTGCCAGCAGCTTAGTTTTAGAGCAGTTCTTC. It codes for CASSLVLEQFF.

The chain has TRBV7-3 and TRBJ2-1, with D perhaps TRBD1 (6 bases). Germline CDR1 SGHTA, CDR2 FQGTGA. The CDR3 runs to 13 residues. V was shortened by 1 base and J by 12 bases, with 13 bases between the two germline ends. CDR3 in DNA: TGTGCCAGCAGCTTAAACCAAGCCAGGGGGCAGTTCTTC. This gives the protein CASSLNQARGQFF. The variable domain in full, completed from reference TRBV7-3 and TRBJ2-1, reads GAGVSQTPSNKVTEKGKYVELRCDPISGHTALYWYRQSLGQGPEFLIYFQGTGAADDSGLPNDRFFAVRPEGSVSTLKIQRTERGDSAVYLCASSLNQARGQFFGPGTRLTVL.

This chain's CDR3 is CAISEASPTSYRQYF. DNA for the CDR3: TGTGCCATCAGTGAGGCGAGCCCGACTAGCTACCGGCAGTACTTC. The chain links TRBV10-3 to TRBJ2-7, with 7 nucleotides matching TRBD2. This CDR3 spans 15 amino acids. CDR1 is ENHRY, CDR2 SYGVKD, per germline. The trim removed 2 bases at V and 9 bases at J, leaving 13 bases unmatched.

The chain recombines TRBV20-1 with TRBJ2-7; TRBD1 matches at 8 bases. The CDR3 has 16 amino acids. Germline CDR1 and CDR2: DFQATT and SNEGSKA (reference sequence). Germline trimming cut 0 bases from V and 5 bases from J; bases unmatched to any gene: 12. The CDR3 is CSARDEDREKENEQYF. The CDR3 DNA sequence: TGCAGTGCTAGAGACGAGGACAGGGAGAAGGAGAACGAGCAGTACTTC.

This clonotype was seen more than once but under ten times. V usage is TRBV5-1 and J usage is TRBJ2-3; the D is unclear. This CDR3 has 12 residues. V lost 2 bases and J lost 2, with 3 bases in between. From germline, CDR1 is SGHRS and CDR2 YFSETQ. CDR3 DNA: TGCGCCAGCAGCTTATCCACAGATACGCAGTATTTT. Protein sequence: CASSLSTDTQYF.

The chain recombines TRBV12-3 or TRBV12-4 with TRBJ2-3; unclear D gene. Trimming took off 5 bases at V and 6 bases at J, with 21 bases between the two ends. This CDR3 contains 16 residues. CDR3 sequence: CASSTPRGRTTDTQYF. For the CDR3, the DNA is TGTGCCAGCAGTACACCCAGAGGACGGACGACTGATACGCAGTATTTT.

V and J are TRBV14 and TRBJ1-4; 9 bases agree with TRBD1. V dropped 0 bases and J dropped 5; count of bases not matched to a gene: 1. The germline V gene has CDR1 SGHDN and CDR2 FVKESK. CDR3 size: 15 residues. The CDR3 nucleotides read TGTGCCAGCAGCCAAGACGGGACAGGGAATGAAAAACTGTTTTTT. Its translation: CASSQDGTGNEKLFF.

The rearrangement uses TRBV28 and TRBJ2-6, with a possible D match to TRBD1 (7 bases). The CDR3 is 17 residues long. Trimming pared 4 bases from V and 0 bases from J, leaving 13 bases between. Germline loops: CDR1 MDHEN, CDR2 SYDVKM. Written as DNA, the CDR3 is TGTGCCAGCAGTTGGGGGGACAGAGTCTCTGGGGCCAACGTCCTGACTTTC. As protein: CASSWGDRVSGANVLTF.

Only one count was recorded for this clonotype. One end of the junction varies from germline; a read error may be responsible. This chain uses TRBV7-6 with TRBJ2-1, with a tentative D call TRBD2 (6 bases). Looked up from germline, CDR1 is SGHVS and CDR2 is FNYEAQ. The CDR3 runs to 17 residues. This CDR3 reads CASSARGVAASFNEQFF. For the CDR3, the DNA is TGTGCCAGCAGCGCCCGTGGGGTAGCGGCTTCCTTCAATGAGCAGTTCTTC.

The J gene is TRBJ2-2, the V gene TRBV5-1; D is perhaps TRBD1 or TRBD2 (5 bases each). The germline CDR1 and CDR2 sequences are SGHRS and YFSETQ. This CDR3 has 15 residues. V lost 10 bases to trimming and J lost 8 bases, with 24 bases between them. CDR3 amino acids: CAFRDPQVPEGELFF. The CDR3 DNA is TGCGCCTTCCGGGACCCCCAAGTTCCCGAGGGGGAGCTGTTTTTT.

The CDR3 coding sequence is TGTGCCAGCAGCTTGGCCTGGGGCACAGATACGCAGTATTTT. Translation gives CASSLAWGTDTQYF. This sequence joins TRBV5-4 and TRBJ2-3; D is ambiguous. V was trimmed by 0 bases and J by 1 base, leaving 6 bases between them. This CDR3 has 14 residues. Germline V gene sequence: CDR1 SGHNT, CDR2 YYREEE (reference sequence).

The chain combines TRBV27 with TRBJ2-7, with a tentative D call TRBD1 (5 bases). The CDR3 contains 14 residues. Trimming took off 4 bases at V and 1 base at J, with 11 bases between the two ends. Germline V lookup: CDR1 MNHEY, CDR2 SMNVEV (reference sequence). CDR3 protein: CASSSPGRSYEQYF. For the CDR3, the DNA is TGTGCCAGCAGTTCTCCAGGGCGATCCTACGAGCAGTACTTC.

There are a few counts of this clonotype. The chain couples TRBV28 to TRBJ1-5; 8 nucleotides align to TRBD1. There are 15 residues in the CDR3. Looked up from germline, CDR1 is MDHEN and CDR2 is SYDVKM. V shed 6 bases, J shed 5 bases, and the junction held 9 bases outside the gene matches. The CDR3 nucleotides are TGTGCCAGCAGCCTGAGACAGGGGTTGTATCAGCCCCAGCATTTT. Its protein product is CASSLRQGLYQPQHF.

This clonotype qualifies as medium-sized. The CDR3 loop reads CASSESGSGADTQYF. CDR3 sequence (DNA): TGTGCCAGCAGTGAATCCGGGAGTGGCGCAGATACGCAGTATTTT. The chain couples TRBV2 to TRBJ2-3; possibly TRBD2 for D (6 bases). The CDR3 spans 15 residues. Germline V lookup: CDR1 SNHLY, CDR2 FYNNEI. V lost 2 bases and J lost 4, with 13 bases in between.

This clonotype showed up just a few times. V gene TRBV4-2 combines with J gene TRBJ1-4; 10 bases are a match to TRBD1. The V gene end was trimmed by 0 bases and the J gene end by 8 bases; junction bases not matched to a gene: 6. The CDR3 covers 16 residues. From germline, CDR1 is LGHNA and CDR2 YNFKEQ. The CDR3 is CASSQDPGTGEEKLFF. The CDR3 bases are TGTGCCAGCAGCCAAGACCCCGGGACAGGGGAAGAAAAACTGTTTTTT.